A selection of T cell receptor beta chains follows, all from one sample in a study of CD8+ T cells in alopecia areata. Only in-frame clones appear in the TCRdb table, and some are missing; sequencing was by immunoSEQ multiplex PCR. The repertoire holds 150,000 to 200,000 clones, with around 51% as singletons. Sample: CD8+ T cells sorted from blood, taken at approximately week 51, from a patient treated with tofacitinib. The receptors come from a human donor with alopecia areata. The CDR3 runs from the conserved cysteine through the conserved F or W. Fields, in order: V gene, clone size, D gene, J gene, CDR3 DNA, CDR3 protein. A D gene is named only where the DNA matches it firmly. Clone size is shown for a subset of rows, as once, few, many or a class of expanded clone.

TRBV11-2	.	.	TRBJ2-5	TGTGCCAGCAGCTTTTTTTCAGGGGCGGGGGCCCAAGAGACCCAGTACTTC	CASSFFSGAGAQETQYF
TRBV5-6	once	.	TRBJ1-5	TGTGCCAGCAGCCGGGGACTGTTGAGCAATCAGCCCCAGCATTTT	CASSRGLLSNQPQHF
TRBV27	.	.	TRBJ1-5	TGTGCCAGCAGCCATGGGGGACCCAATCAGCCCCAGCATTTT	CASSHGGPNQPQHF
TRBV6-5	.	.	TRBJ1-5	TGTGCCAGCACTCCATCGGGGAATGGCAATCAGCCCCAGCATTTT	CASTPSGNGNQPQHF
TRBV7-8	few	.	TRBJ2-7	TGTGCCAGCAGCCTCCTGAACTACGAGCAGTACTTC	CASSLLNYEQYF
TRBV18	.	.	TRBJ2-1	TGTGCCAGCTCACCACGGGACACCGGCTCCTACAATGAGCAGTTCTTC	CASSPRDTGSYNEQFF
TRBV13	.	.	TRBJ2-7	TGTGCCAGCAGCTTCAGCAGGGGCCTCCACGAGCAGTACTTC	CASSFSRGLHEQYF
TRBV7-2	.	.	TRBJ2-7	TGTGCCAGCAGCTTAGCAGGGAGCTCCTACGAGCAGTACTTC	CASSLAGSSYEQYF
TRBV30	once	.	TRBJ1-4	TGTGCCTGGAGTGTACTGGCCTACGATGAAAAACTGTTTTTT	CAWSVLAYDEKLFF
TRBV7-3	few	.	TRBJ2-1	TGTGCCAGCAGTCTCTCCCCCGGGGGCTACTACAATGAGCAGTTCTTC	CASSLSPGGYYNEQFF
TRBV27	.	.	TRBJ2-1	TGTGCCAGCAGTTCTGGGGCAGTGCCCGCTAATGAGCAGTTCTTC	CASSSGAVPANEQFF
TRBV7-9	.	.	TRBJ2-7	TGTGCCAGCACACGACCGCCCGGGGAAGAGCAGTACTTC	CASTRPPGEEQYF
TRBV30	.	TRBD1	TRBJ1-1	TGTGCCTGGAGTGTATGGGACAGCACTGAAGCTTTCTTT	CAWSVWDSTEAFF
TRBV5-6	.	.	TRBJ2-7	TGTGCCAGCAGCTTAGACGTAGTTACCTCCTACGAGCAGTACTTC	CASSLDVVTSYEQYF